These 29 T cell receptor beta chains share one sample of origin, sequenced in a study of T cell changes during pregnancy in multiple sclerosis. Assay: immunoSEQ multiplex PCR; the TCRdb copy retains only in-frame clones and omits some. The table records 35,000 to 45,000 clones, 70% to 90% of them present only once. Sequenced material: CD4+ T cells from peripheral blood mononuclear cells, taken after pregnancy. All receptors derive from a female donor with multiple sclerosis, enrolled in a pregnancy study.

The CDR3 protein is CASSADRIYSNQPQHF. In DNA, the CDR3 is TGTGCCAGTAGTGCCGACAGAATTTATAGCAATCAGCCCCAGCATTTT. The V and J genes are TRBV19 and TRBJ1-5; D may be TRBD1 (5 bases). The V end lost 5 bases, the J end lost 0 bases, and 14 bases lay between the germline ends. This CDR3 is built from 16 residues. The germline CDR1 and CDR2 sequences are LNHDA and SQIVND (reference sequence).

This clone was seen a few times. V and J are TRBV6-1 and TRBJ1-5; D remains ambiguous. The ends were cut back, 2 bases at V and 0 bases at J, with 5 bases in the middle. The germline V gene has CDR1 MNHNS and CDR2 SASEGT. The CDR3 runs to 14 residues. This chain's CDR3 is CASSEQASNQPQHF. CDR3 nucleotides: TGTGCCAGCAGTGAACAGGCTAGCAATCAGCCCCAGCATTTT.

In its sample, this clone is medium-sized (0.01 to 0.1%). The rearrangement joins TRBV18 to TRBJ1-2; 7 bases line up with TRBD1. Germline CDR1 is KGHSH and CDR2 is LQKENI. This CDR3 comprises 15 residues. V lost 3 bases, J lost 4 bases, and 8 bases stayed unmatched. CDR3: CASSPRTGSSYGYTF. Written as DNA, the CDR3 is TGTGCCAGCTCACCCCGGACAGGTTCCTCCTATGGCTACACCTTC. The variable domain in full, with the rest retrieved from reference TRBV18 and TRBJ1-2, is NAGVMQNPRHLVRRRGQEARLRCSPMKGHSHVYWYRQLPEEGLKFMVYLQKENIIDESGMPKERFSAEFPKEGPSILRIQQVVRGDSAAYFCASSPRTGSSYGYTFGSGTRLTVV.

Concerning this clone itself: Additional DNA sequences in this sample encode the identical CDR3. This chain joins TRBV10-1 and TRBJ1-3; no clear D. V lost 1 base to trimming and J lost 0 bases, with 4 bases between them. This CDR3 spans 14 amino acids. Germline lookup yields CDR1 WNHNN and CDR2 SYGVQD (reference sequence). The CDR3 region is CASSEFLSGNTIYF. The DNA for the CDR3 is TGCGCCAGCAGTGAGTTTCTCTCTGGAAACACCATATATTTT.

The V gene is TRBV19, the J gene TRBJ2-2, with 11 bases lining up with TRBD1. This CDR3 is built from 15 residues. CDR1 is LNHDA and CDR2 is SQIVND in the germline V gene (reference sequence). With V trimmed by 5 bases and J by 6 bases, 5 bases remained unmatched. This CDR3 reads CASSPRDRGAGELFF. The DNA for the CDR3 is TGTGCCAGTAGTCCACGGGACAGGGGGGCCGGGGAGCTGTTTTTT.

The chain links TRBV19 to TRBJ2-2; the D is unclear. V lost 7 bases to trimming and J lost 4 bases, with 13 bases between them. The length of the CDR3 is 14 residues. Germline V gives CDR1 LNHDA, CDR2 SQIVND (reference sequence). The CDR3 region is CASKRWSGTGELFF. CDR3 coding DNA: TGTGCCAGTAAAAGGTGGAGTGGCACCGGGGAGCTGTTTTTT.

This clone turned up a few times. The chain uses TRBV18 and TRBJ1-3; weak D call: TRBD1 (6 bases). The CDR3 length is 14 residues. Germline lookup yields CDR1 KGHSH and CDR2 LQKENI. Trimming shortened V by 4 bases and J by 2 bases, and 9 bases separated the two germline ends. The CDR3 DNA reads TGTGCCAGCTCACTTAACAGGGCTGGAAACACCATATATTTT. Its protein is CASSLNRAGNTIYF.

The rearrangement uses TRBV19 and TRBJ1-5, with 9 bases identical to TRBD1. V gave up 6 bases and J gave up 6 bases; unmatched junction bases: 6. Germline-derived CDR1 and CDR2 are LNHDA and SQIVND (reference sequence). There are 14 residues in the CDR3. CDR3: CASSQQGAGQPQHF. The CDR3 nucleotides read TGTGCCAGTAGCCAACAGGGGGCAGGTCAGCCCCAGCATTTT. Full variable domain (missing parts from reference TRBV19 and TRBJ1-5): DGGITQSPKYLFRKEGQNVTLSCEQNLNHDAMYWYRQDPGQGLRLIYYSQIVNDFQKGDIAEGYSVSREKKESFPLTVTSAQKNPTAFYLCASSQQGAGQPQHFGDGTRLSIL.

The chain combines TRBV2 with TRBJ1-2; D gene uncertain. Germline CDR1 is SNHLY and CDR2 is FYNNEI. The V end lost 8 bases, the J end lost 3 bases, and 10 bases lay between the germline ends. The CDR3 covers 12 residues. CDR3 DNA sequence: TGTGCCAGCTGCCCTGAGGACTATGGCTACACCTTC. Translated, it gives CASCPEDYGYTF.

The V and J genes are TRBV4-1 and TRBJ2-7; possible D gene TRBD1, 6 bases. The CDR3 has 14 residues. CDR1 and CDR2 (germline): MGHRA, YSYEKL. V gave up 2 bases and J gave up 5 bases, with 13 bases separating them. CDR3 in amino acids: CASSQLYRVHEQYF. CDR3 nucleotide sequence: TGCGCCAGCAGCCAACTATACAGGGTTCACGAGCAGTACTTC.

This clone occurred once. The V gene is TRBV6-1, the J gene TRBJ2-1; 7 bases are shared with TRBD2. This CDR3 contains 16 residues. Losses at the gene ends were 4 bases for V and 2 bases for J; bases not matched to a gene: 8. Per the germline V gene, CDR1 is MNHNS and CDR2 is SASEGT. CDR3 nucleotide sequence: TGTGCCAGCAGTGTCCTGGGAGGGCTGACCTACAATGAGCAGTTCTTC. It encodes CASSVLGGLTYNEQFF.

CDR3 in DNA: TGTGCCAGCAGCTTAGGAGTCAGGGAAAGTCAGCCCCAGCATTTT. Its protein is CASSLGVRESQPQHF. The J gene is TRBJ1-5, the V gene TRBV7-2; TRBD1 is a possible D gene (5 bases). Trimming shortened V by 1 base and J by 6 bases, and 13 bases separated the two germline ends. CDR1 is SGHTA, CDR2 FQGNSA, per germline. The CDR3 totals 15 residues. Full variable domain (rest looked up from reference TRBV7-2 and TRBJ1-5): GAGVSQSPSNKVTEKGKDVELRCDPISGHTALYWYRQSLGQGLEFLIYFQGNSAPDKSGLPSDRFSAERTGGSVSTLTIQRTQQEDSAVYLCASSLGVRESQPQHFGDGTRLSIL.

The chain couples TRBV2 to TRBJ1-6; D call uncertain. The CDR3 loop spans 15 amino acids. The V end lost 5 bases, the J end lost 0 bases, and 8 bases lay between the germline ends. Germline V gene data show CDR1 as SNHLY and CDR2 as FYNNEI. The CDR3 sequence is CASSKVSSYNSPLHF. CDR3 nucleotides: TGTGCCAGCAGTAAAGTTAGCTCCTATAATTCACCCCTCCACTTT.

This chain joins TRBV5-4 and TRBJ1-6, with D unresolved. The CDR3 totals 16 residues. Trimming took 5 bases from V and 0 from J, leaving 12 bases between them. Germline-derived CDR1 and CDR2 are SGHNT and YYREEE (reference sequence). This CDR3 reads CASRGLQSSYNSPLHF. CDR3 coding DNA: TGTGCCAGCAGAGGACTCCAGAGCTCCTATAATTCACCCCTCCACTTT.

The CDR3 coding sequence is TGTGCCAGCAGCTTCCGGCCGAGACAGGGTGACTACGAGCAGTACTTC. This encodes CASSFRPRQGDYEQYF. The rearrangement uses TRBV11-1 and TRBJ2-7; 7 nucleotides match TRBD1. V shed 3 bases and J 3 bases; nucleotides not matched to a gene: 11. Germline V lookup: CDR1 SGHAT, CDR2 FQDESV (reference sequence). The CDR3 loop spans 16 amino acids.

The chain links TRBV27 to TRBJ2-2; 7 nucleotides align to TRBD2. Germline trimming cut 3 bases from V and 2 bases from J; bases unmatched to any gene: 12. Germline V gene data show CDR1 as MNHEY and CDR2 as SMNVEV (reference sequence). This CDR3 has 18 residues. This chain's CDR3 is CASSFSSVASGNTGELFF. The CDR3 DNA reads as TGTGCCAGCAGTTTCTCGTCGGTCGCTAGCGGAAACACCGGGGAGCTGTTTTTT.

The table lists this clone with a count of one. The rearrangement joins TRBV7-2 to TRBJ2-4, with 7 bases identical to TRBD2. This CDR3 is built from 15 residues. Germline V gives CDR1 SGHTA, CDR2 FQGNSA. Trimming cost V 5 bases and J 9 bases; bases outside gene matches: 13. The CDR3, as DNA: TGTGCCAGCAGCGCCAGCGGGACTCCTGAGAGCATTCAGTACTTC. Translating it yields CASSASGTPESIQYF.

The genes are TRBV14 and TRBJ2-1; 8 positions match TRBD1. Trimming cost V 5 bases and J 6 bases; bases outside gene matches: 9. Germline CDR1 is SGHDN and CDR2 is FVKESK. The CDR3 is 15 residues long. DNA of the CDR3: TGTGCCAGCAGCTTTTGGCAGGGGGCTGGCAATGAGCAGTTCTTC. Protein product: CASSFWQGAGNEQFF.

This clone was counted between two and nine times. The chain recombines TRBV5-1 with TRBJ2-3; 7 bases line up with TRBD1. The CDR3 loop spans 15 amino acids. J lost 3 bases, V lost 3 bases, and 7 bases had no gene match. The V gene's germline CDR1 is SGHRS and CDR2 YFSETQ. In DNA form, the CDR3 reads TGCGCCAGCAGCTCTAAATTACAGGGGACAGATACGCAGTATTTT. Translating gives CASSSKLQGTDTQYF. The full variable domain, with the rest looked up from reference TRBV5-1 and TRBJ2-3, is KAGVTQTPRYLIKTRGQQVTLSCSPISGHRSVSWYQQTPGQGLQFLFEYFSETQRNKGNFPGRFSGRQFSNSRSEMNVSTLELGDSALYLCASSSKLQGTDTQYFGPGTRLTVL.

This clone showed up just once. The chain employs TRBV28 and TRBJ1-5; possible D gene TRBD1, 5 bases. The CDR3 spans 16 residues. Between the trimmed V and J ends, which lost 5 bases and 7 bases, there was a span of 21 bases. Germline-derived CDR1 and CDR2 are MDHEN and SYDVKM. The CDR3 region has the DNA TGTGCCAGCAGTCCCCCCGGTTCCTCCAGGGCGCAGCCCCAGCATTTT. Protein product: CASSPPGSSRAQPQHF.

The chain combines TRBV6-6 with TRBJ1-5; D is unresolved. V lost 4 bases and J lost 3, with 7 bases in between. Germline-derived CDR1 and CDR2 are MNHNY and SVGAGI (reference sequence). The length of the CDR3 is 13 residues. The CDR3 sequence: CASSSSLNQPQHF. CDR3 DNA sequence: TGTGCCAGCAGTTCCAGTCTCAATCAGCCCCAGCATTTT.

In regard to this clone: A read error may account for a junction end that differs from germline. The chain couples TRBV2 to TRBJ2-7, with 10 bases matching TRBD1. From germline, CDR1 is SNHLY and CDR2 FYNNEI. There are 12 residues in the CDR3. As DNA, the CDR3 is TGTGCCAGCAGGCGGGGGACAGGGGCGTTAGGGTTC. This encodes CASRRGTGALGF.

The CDR3 DNA is TGTGCCAGTAGTATTGGGACAGGGGGGTCAGATACGCAGTATTTT. Translation gives CASSIGTGGSDTQYF. This rearrangement joins TRBV19 to TRBJ2-3, with 11 bases matching TRBD1. Germline V gene sequence: CDR1 LNHDA, CDR2 SQIVND (reference sequence). Trimming took 3 bases from V and 4 from J; bases not matched to a gene: 3. CDR3 size: 15 residues.

In this sample, this clone turned up once. This chain connects TRBV18 to TRBJ1-1; D gene unclear. CDR1 and CDR2 (germline): KGHSH, LQKENI. The CDR3 consists of 13 residues. V lost 5 bases and J lost 2, with 9 bases in between. The CDR3 region is CASSGNSNTEAFF. CDR3 DNA sequence: TGTGCCAGCTCAGGCAACAGCAACACTGAAGCTTTCTTT.

The chain recombines TRBV28 with TRBJ1-1, with D possibly being TRBD1 (5 bases). The CDR3 covers 11 residues. Germline V CDR1 and CDR2: MDHEN, SYDVKM. V was cut by 6 bases and J by 8 bases, with 10 bases left in between. CDR3 nucleotides: TGTGCCAGCAGCCTAACAGGAGAAGCTTTCTTT. Amino acid sequence: CASSLTGEAFF. The full variable domain, its missing parts supplied by reference TRBV28 and TRBJ1-1, is DVKVTQSSRYLVKRTGEKVFLECVQDMDHENMFWYRQDPGLGLRLIYFSYDVKMKEKGDIPEGYSVSREKKERFSLILESASTNQTSMYLCASSLTGEAFFGQGTRLTVV.

The rearrangement uses TRBV7-9 and TRBJ2-7, with a tentative D call TRBD2 (6 bases). CDR3 length: 12 amino acids. Germline values: CDR1 SEHNR, CDR2 FQNEAQ (reference sequence). The V end was cut by 5 bases, the J end by 7 bases, with 12 bases between. The CDR3 DNA reads as TGTGCCAGCAGCAAAGGGACTGGGGAGCAGTACTTC. Protein sequence: CASSKGTGEQYF.

The V gene is TRBV5-6, the J gene TRBJ1-4; the D gene is possibly TRBD1 (5 bases). Germline V gene data show CDR1 as SGHDT and CDR2 as YYEEEE. The CDR3 runs 13 residues. V lost 4 bases, J lost 7 bases, and 11 bases lay in between. The CDR3 sequence is CASSIRGAEKLFF. CDR3 nucleotides: TGTGCCAGCAGCATTAGGGGTGCTGAAAAACTGTTTTTT.

The chain employs TRBV7-3 and TRBJ2-1, with TRBD1 matching over 7 bases. Germline trimming cut 3 bases from V and 9 bases from J; bases unmatched to any gene: 5. The CDR3 loop spans 13 amino acids. CDR1 SGHTA and CDR2 FQGTGA come from the germline V gene. CDR3 region: CASSFQTGTEQFF. The CDR3 nucleotides read TGTGCCAGCAGCTTCCAGACAGGGACTGAGCAGTTCTTC.

The chain is built from TRBV4-1 and TRBJ1-5; TRBD1 is a possible D gene (6 bases). The CDR3 covers 15 residues. Trimming removed 3 bases at V and 5 bases at J, with 14 bases between. The germline V gene has CDR1 MGHRA and CDR2 YSYEKL. CDR3 loop: CASSQTARGYQPQHF. CDR3 bases: TGCGCCAGCAGCCAGACAGCGAGGGGGTATCAGCCCCAGCATTTT.